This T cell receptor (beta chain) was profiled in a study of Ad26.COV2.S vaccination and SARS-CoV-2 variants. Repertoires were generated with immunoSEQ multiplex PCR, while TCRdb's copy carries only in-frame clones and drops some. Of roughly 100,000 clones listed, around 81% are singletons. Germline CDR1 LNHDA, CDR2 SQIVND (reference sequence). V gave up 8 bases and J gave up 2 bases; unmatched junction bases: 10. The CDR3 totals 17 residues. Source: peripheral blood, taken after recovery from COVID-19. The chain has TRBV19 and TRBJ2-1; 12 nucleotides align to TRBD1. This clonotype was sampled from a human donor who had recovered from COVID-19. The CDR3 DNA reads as TGTGCCAGTCGGGGGACAGGGGGCCCAAAAACCTACAATGAGCAGTTCTTC. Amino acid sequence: CASRGTGGPKTYNEQFF. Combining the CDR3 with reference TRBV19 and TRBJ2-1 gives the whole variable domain DGGITQSPKYLFRKEGQNVTLSCEQNLNHDAMYWYRQDPGQGLRLIYYSQIVNDFQKGDIAEGYSVSREKKESFPLTVTSAQKNPTAFYLCASRGTGGPKTYNEQFFGPGTRLTVL.